The present entry profiles one TCR beta chain with its context. Its antigen is not known. The data stem from a study of T cell repertoires in cytomegalovirus infection. The V end was cut by 5 bases, the J end by 5 bases, with 16 bases between. CDR1 is MDHEN, CDR2 SYDVKM, per germline. CDR3 length: 15 residues. One entry per CDR3 protein results from TCRdb running MiXCR on the reads. The sample has under 90,000 distinct CDR3 sequences, 40% to 50% seen once; the top ten hold approximately 93%. Sequenced material: CD8+ T cells from cultured PBMCs, taken from culture after CMV antigen stimulation. This chain connects TRBV28 to TRBJ2-1; a weak D match, TRBD1 (6 bases). The sequence came from a human donor in good health (CMV status not recorded). Some clones in this sample may be carry-over from other donors' samples. The CDR3 DNA is TGTGCCAGCAGTCCGTACAGGGTGAGGGACAATGAGCAGTTCTTC. Residues: CASSPYRVRDNEQFF.